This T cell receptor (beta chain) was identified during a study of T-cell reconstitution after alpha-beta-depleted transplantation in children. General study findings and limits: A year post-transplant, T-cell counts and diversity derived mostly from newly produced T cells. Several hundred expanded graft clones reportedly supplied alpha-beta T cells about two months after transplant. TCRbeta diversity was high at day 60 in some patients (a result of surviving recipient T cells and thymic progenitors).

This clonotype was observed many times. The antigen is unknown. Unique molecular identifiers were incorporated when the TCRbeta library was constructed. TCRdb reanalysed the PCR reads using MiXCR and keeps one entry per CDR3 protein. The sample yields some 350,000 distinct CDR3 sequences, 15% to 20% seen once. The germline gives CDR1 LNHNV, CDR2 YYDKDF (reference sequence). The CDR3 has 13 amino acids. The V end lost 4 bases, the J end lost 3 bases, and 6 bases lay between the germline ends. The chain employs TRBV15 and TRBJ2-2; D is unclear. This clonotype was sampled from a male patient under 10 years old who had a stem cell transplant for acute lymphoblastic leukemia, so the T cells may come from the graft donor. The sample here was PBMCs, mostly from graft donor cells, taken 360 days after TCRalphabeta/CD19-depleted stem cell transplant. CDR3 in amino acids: CATSNHYTGELFF. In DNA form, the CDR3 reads TGTGCCACCAGCAACCACTACACCGGGGAGCTGTTTTTT. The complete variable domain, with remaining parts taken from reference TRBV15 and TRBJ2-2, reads DAMVIQNPRYQVTQFGKPVTLSCSQTLNHNVMYWYQQKSSQAPKLLFHYYDKDFNNEADTPDNFQSRRPNTSFCFLDIRSPGLGDTAMYLCATSNHYTGELFFGEGSRLTVL.